The rows below give T cell receptor beta chains drawn from one sample of a study of control samples from healthy donors and cancer patients. Using immunoSEQ multiplex PCR, the repertoire was profiled, and TCRdb retains in-frame clones only, with some absent. The data hold 90,000 to 150,000 clones, with 85% to 90% observed a single time. The source material was blood. The receptors originated from a man aged 25 to 40 in good health. CDR3s include the opening cysteine and the closing phenylalanine or tryptophan. Each record gives: CDR3 DNA, CDR3 protein, D gene, J gene, V gene, clone size. The D gene is left open where the match is weak. The listing skips clone size in some rows; elsewhere it reads once, few, many or a size class.

TGCGCCAGCAGCCGAACTAGCGGGGGAGAGACCCAGTACTTC CASSRTSGGETQYF TRBD2 TRBJ2-5 TRBV5-1 .
TGTGCCATCAGTGCCACAGGGGGCGGACTCGATGGCTACACCTTC CAISATGGGLDGYTF TRBD1 TRBJ1-2 TRBV10-3 .
TGTGCCAGCAGTTTACAGGCCGGAGCGGGCAATCAGCCCCAGCATTTT CASSLQAGAGNQPQHF . TRBJ1-5 TRBV28 .
TGTGCCAGCAGCTTATTACCAGATTTAAACACTGAAGCTTTCTTT CASSLLPDLNTEAFF . TRBJ1-1 TRBV5-5 .
TGCGCCAGCAGCTTGGTAGGGGGCGCGGCTGAAGCTTTCTTT CASSLVGGAAEAFF TRBD1 TRBJ1-1 TRBV5-1 .
TGTGCCACCAGTGATTCCTCCGGGACCCTGAATGAAAAACTGTTTTTT CATSDSSGTLNEKLFF . TRBJ1-4 TRBV24-1 .
TGTGCCAGCAGTGAATTTTCGAGAAAAGAGACCCAGTACTTC CASSEFSRKETQYF . TRBJ2-5 TRBV6-1 .
TGTGCCAGCAGTGAAGTCAGCTACGAGCAGTACTTC CASSEVSYEQYF . TRBJ2-7 TRBV25-1 .
TGTGCCAGCAGTCTTAATGCAGCGGGAGGTGAGACCCAGTACTTC CASSLNAAGGETQYF TRBD2 TRBJ2-5 TRBV7-7 .
TGTGCCAGCAGCTTAGTGGGGGGGGCCAATAATGAGCAGTTCTTC CASSLVGGANNEQFF . TRBJ2-1 TRBV7-2 few
TGTGCCAGCAGTGGGGAGGGGGGCTACACCTTC CASSGEGGYTF . TRBJ1-2 TRBV2 once